These T cell receptor beta chains were read from a single sample in a study of T cells in Graves' hyperthyroidism and ophthalmopathy. MiXCR, run by TCRdb on the multiplex PCR reads, gives a single entry per CDR3 protein. This sample has fewer than 450,000 distinct CDR3 sequences, with approximately 18% found just once. The sequenced sample consisted of blood. Receptors were obtained from a woman younger than 45 with Graves' hyperthyroidism that later progressed to Graves' ophthalmopathy. The conserved cysteine and the conserved F or W are not part of the CDR3 here.

>TRBV20-1
SAREGDIYYGYT
>TRBV2
ASSDISGEETQY
>TRBV27
ASRRQGAVHELY
>TRBV11-3
ASSPDRGARTEAF
>TRBV2
ASSSGVPYNEQF
>TRBV7-8
ASSPDDIGYT
>TRBV3-1
ASSPQTGDYGYT
>TRBV19
ASSIVYGRRWF
>TRBV6-5
ASSEIDRTEQF
>TRBV27
ASSLSMGFEQF
>TRBV5-1
ASSLGSWGEQY
>TRBV12-3/TRBV12-4
ASSKESRGTEAF
>TRBV14
ASSQEGIFTSNQPQH
>TRBV6-1
ASSEAIGSHYEQY
>TRBV5-8
ASSPVRQGYEDGYT
>TRBV20-1
SARVRAGGPIYEQY
>TRBV20-1
SARDPGGPYEQY
>TRBV20-1
SAREGGGAFLEVAEF
>TRBV11-2
ASSSGLGAYEQY
>TRBV24-1
ATTADREGEAF
>TRBV4-1
ASSLGQGLNYGYT
>TRBV9
ASSPTGGQGAEAF
>TRBV5-4
AGKSFGQGAEDEKLF
>TRBV11-2
ASSIGNEQF
>TRBV27
ASSSGTSGRARETQY
>TRBV6-1
ASSSQGNNEQF
>TRBV20-1
SAPLSGLAANEQF
>TRBV7-2
ASSLPGGGWETQY
>TRBV4-1
ASTGGNEQF
>TRBV29-1
SVEEGASYGYT
>TRBV19
ASSTHSGSYNEQF
>TRBV7-6
ASSPEGTGYGNYTGELF
>TRBV28
ASSPGGQEGLHQF
>TRBV28
ASSLLDTQETQY
>TRBV6-5
ASSYGPGAYEQY
>TRBV3-1
ASSPGPAPRTQY
>TRBV2
ASSALSAFPH
>TRBV20-1
SARGQVGRNTEAF
>TRBV15
ATSRDRWGNYGYT
>TRBV20-1
SARDLEGPYEQY
>TRBV28
ASSFPLSRATTDTQY
>TRBV28
ASSLLGRNNQPQH
>TRBV28
ASTIGTGFSYEQY
>TRBV6-2/TRBV6-3
ASTAEGGYYGYT
>TRBV5-6
ASSRLGPSGSYEQY
>TRBV12-3/TRBV12-4
ASTRQGDTGELF
>TRBV28
ATLRGAYGYT
>TRBV19
ASSTKGANQPQH
>TRBV5-1
ASSSTHLGEQY
>TRBV27
ASSSGTAGTNQPQH
>TRBV7-2
ASSPNPGGVDKNIQY
>TRBV4-1
ASSQGATWEKPNYGYT
>TRBV20-1
SARRTSGDQETQY